These T cell receptor beta chains were read from a single sample in a study of post-analysis software for immune sequencing data. MiXCR, run by TCRdb on the PCR reads, gives a single entry per CDR3 protein. The data hold about 570,000 distinct CDR3 sequences, with roughly 34% observed a single time. The specimen sequenced was blood. The receptor set was obtained from a girl under 18 with multiple sclerosis. Both conserved end residues are part of each CDR3. D genes are given only for firm matches. Rows give clone size only sometimes, using once, few, many, or a class for an expanded clone.

TRBV20-1	NA	TRBJ2-7	NA	TGCAGTGCTAGTCCCAGGTCCTCCTACAATGAGCAGTACTTC	CSASPRSSYNEQYF
TRBV4-1	TRBD2	TRBJ2-1	NA	TGCGCCAGCAGCCAAGTGGGACTAGTGGGACAAAGCTCCTACAATGAGCAGTTCTTC	CASSQVGLVGQSSYNEQFF
TRBV7-8	NA	TRBJ2-3	NA	TGTGCCAGCAGCTTAGTAGAGCTCAGCACAGATACGCAGTATTTT	CASSLVELSTDTQYF
TRBV24-1	TRBD1	TRBJ2-1	few	TGTGCCACCAGTGAACAGGACAGGGGGCATGAGCAGTTCTTC	CATSEQDRGHEQFF
TRBV20-1	NA	TRBJ2-7	few	TGCAGTGCTACGGGTGTGGAGGGCAGGATCAAGCAGTACTTC	CSATGVEGRIKQYF
TRBV29-1	TRBD1	TRBJ1-1	NA	TGCAGCGTCTGGACAGGGGGAACTTTCTTT	CSVWTGGTFF
TRBV20-1	NA	TRBJ2-3	NA	TGCAGTGCTAGAAGCAGACGGGGGCGACCCGGGGCAGATACGCAGTATTTT	CSARSRRGRPGADTQYF
TRBV10-3	NA	TRBJ2-5	NA	TGTGCCATTGCTGGGGGGGCTGGGGAGACCCAGTACTTC	CAIAGGAGETQYF
TRBV20-1	NA	TRBJ2-5	few	TGCAGTGCTAGAGGGGACGGCTACGAGACCCAGTACTTC	CSARGDGYETQYF
TRBV2	TRBD2	TRBJ2-2	few	TGTGCCAGCAGTGAATACCAGCGGGGGACCGGGGAGCTGTTTTTT	CASSEYQRGTGELFF
TRBV6-5	NA	TRBJ2-5	NA	TGTGCCAGCAGTTACTCTTCCAGGGACCCTCAAGAGACCCAGTACTTC	CASSYSSRDPQETQYF
TRBV12-3/TRBV12-4	TRBD1	TRBJ2-1	few	TGTGCCAGCAGATCTGGACAGGGGTTTATCGATGAGCAGTTCTTC	CASRSGQGFIDEQFF
TRBV29-1	NA	TRBJ2-1	many	TGCAGCGTTGATAGGGATGAGCAGTTCTTC	CSVDRDEQFF
TRBV10-2	NA	TRBJ2-7	few	TGCGCCAGCGCATCCACGACCGAGCAGTACTTC	CASASTTEQYF
TRBV6-5	TRBD1	TRBJ1-2	once	TGTGCCAGCAGTTACGGGGGGCGACAGGGGAGCGGCTATGGCTACACCTTC	CASSYGGRQGSGYGYTF
TRBV9	NA	TRBJ1-5	NA	TGTGCCAGCAGCGTAGGGCAGGGGTACAATCAGCCCCAGCATTTT	CASSVGQGYNQPQHF
TRBV12-3/TRBV12-4	NA	TRBJ1-3	once	TGTGCCGGCAGGGGACGGGTTGGCGCTGGAAACACCATATATTTT	CAGRGRVGAGNTIYF
TRBV4-1	TRBD2	TRBJ2-7	NA	TGCGCCAGCAGCCAAGAAGTAACTAGCGGAACCTACGAGCAGTACTTC	CASSQEVTSGTYEQYF
TRBV3-1	TRBD1	TRBJ2-7	NA	TGTGCCAGCAGCCAAGATCGGGGACAGGTCGGCTACTACGAGCAGTACTTC	CASSQDRGQVGYYEQYF
TRBV24-1	TRBD2	TRBJ2-7	few	TGTGCCACCACCGAGAGCGGGGAGGGCTACGAGCAGTACTTC	CATTESGEGYEQYF
TRBV29-1	NA	TRBJ2-3	many	TGCAGCGTCGCCAGAGATACGCAGTATTTT	CSVARDTQYF
TRBV9	NA	TRBJ1-6	few	TGTGCCAGCAGCGCTCGACGGGAATATTCACCCCTCCACTTT	CASSARREYSPLHF
TRBV5-1	TRBD1	TRBJ2-3	NA	TGCGCCAGCAGCCCCGGACAGGGGGTTTTATATACGCAGTATTTT	CASSPGQGVLYTQYF
TRBV19	TRBD1	TRBJ1-6	NA	TGTGCCAGTAGTACCACCGGGACAGGGGTTCGATTGGCGAGTTCACCCCTCCACTTT	CASSTTGTGVRLASSPLHF
TRBV6-4	NA	TRBJ2-5	NA	TGTGCCAGCAGTGACCACCCTCTCACAGGGCCCTACAATGAGCAGTACTTC	CASSDHPLTGPYNEQYF
TRBV6-6	NA	TRBJ2-1	NA	TGTGCCAGCAGTCATACTGTACCCGACTCCAATGAGCAGTTCTTC	CASSHTVPDSNEQFF
TRBV7-2	TRBD2	TRBJ2-3	many	TGTGCCAGCAGCCCGTGGACTAGCGGCACAGATACGCAGTATTTT	CASSPWTSGTDTQYF
TRBV19	NA	TRBJ2-1	NA	TGTGCCAGTAGTATACGAGGGGGGAGCAATGAGCAGTTCTTC	CASSIRGGSNEQFF
TRBV6-1	NA	TRBJ2-7	NA	TGTGCCAGCAGTGATCCACGAAAGAACGGCGCCTCCTACGAGCAGTACTTC	CASSDPRKNGASYEQYF
TRBV5-1	NA	TRBJ2-7	few	TGCGCCAGCAGCTTGGATGGAGGGGGCCGTTCCTACGAGCAGTACTTC	CASSLDGGGRSYEQYF